Presented here are 19 T cell receptor beta chains from one specimen sequenced in a study of blood T cell repertoires in COVID-19. Data came from immunoSEQ multiplex PCR; TCRdb stores just in-frame clones and leaves some out. Counted here are 85,000 to 100,000 clones, around 88% occurring once; the ten biggest clones make up 18%. Sequencing was carried out using peripheral blood. These receptors all stem from a woman aged 55-69 years with COVID-19, enrolled during active disease.

CDR3 sequence: CAMSRTSGSYEQYF. CDR3 DNA: TGTGCCATGAGCCGAACGTCGGGGTCCTACGAGCAGTACTTC. This chain links TRBV10-3 with TRBJ2-7; a weak D match, TRBD2 (5 bases). V lost 9 bases to trimming and J lost 1 base, with 16 bases between them. The CDR3 has 14 residues. Germline V gene sequence: CDR1 ENHRY, CDR2 SYGVKD.

The chain is built from TRBV15 and TRBJ1-4, with D possibly matching TRBD1 (5 bases). CDR1 and CDR2 (germline): LNHNV, YYDKDF (reference sequence). The CDR3 sequence is 13 residues long. The germline V and J ends were trimmed by 0 bases and 13 bases, with 12 bases remaining between them. The CDR3 region has the DNA TGTGCCACCAGCAGAGACAGGGCTAACCGACTGTTTTTT. It codes for CATSRDRANRLFF.

This chain uses TRBV19 with TRBJ2-1, with 8 positions matching TRBD2. The CDR3 has 17 residues. Germline-derived CDR1 and CDR2 are LNHDA and SQIVND (reference sequence). J lost 8 bases, V lost 3 bases, and 15 bases had no gene match. CDR3: CASSISNRGGPIYEQFF. For the CDR3, the DNA is TGTGCCAGTAGTATCTCAAATCGGGGGGGACCTATCTATGAGCAGTTCTTC.

V gene TRBV7-2 combines with J gene TRBJ1-2, with a weak D call TRBD1 (5 bases). This CDR3 is built from 13 residues. The V gene lost 4 bases and the J gene lost 7 bases, with 13 bases spanning the gap. Germline CDR1 reads SGHTA; CDR2 reads FQGNSA. The CDR3, as DNA: TGTGCCAGCAGCTCCCACCGGACAACTGGCTACACCTTC. This translates into CASSSHRTTGYTF.

The chain combines TRBV3-1 (or the pseudogene TRBV3-2) with TRBJ2-5, with 8 bases aligning to TRBD2. Losses at the gene ends were 6 bases for V and 4 bases for J; bases not matched to a gene: 7. Germline V gene sequence: CDR1 LGHDT, CDR2 YNNKEL (reference sequence). This CDR3 is built from 14 residues. CDR3 loop: CASRNSGTRETQYF. CDR3 coding DNA: TGTGCCAGCAGAAACTCCGGGACTAGAGAGACCCAGTACTTC.

This chain connects TRBV5-4 to TRBJ2-3; TRBD2 matches 8 bases. The CDR3 runs 17 residues. Trimming at V came to 0 bases and at J to 10 bases, leaving 16 bases not matched to a gene. The germline V gene encodes CDR1 SGHNT and CDR2 YYREEE (reference sequence). The DNA for the CDR3 is TGTGCCAGCAGCTTGGGAGGGGCGGGGGGCCGTATGGTTTCGCAGTATTTT. Protein: CASSLGGAGGRMVSQYF.

The CDR3, as DNA: TGCAGCGTTGACGGCCTAGCGGGAGCGTACCAAGAGACCCAGTACTTC. It encodes CSVDGLAGAYQETQYF. V gene TRBV29-1 combines with J gene TRBJ2-5, with TRBD2 identical over 10 bases. The V gene's germline CDR1 is SQVTM and CDR2 ANQGSEA. The length of the CDR3 is 16 residues. The V and J ends lost 3 bases and 0 bases, in that order; junction bases with no gene match: 7.

V is TRBV5-1 and J is TRBJ2-2; TRBD1 is a possible D gene (6 bases). The ends were cut back, 0 bases at V and 1 base at J, with 10 bases in the middle. This CDR3 is built from 16 residues. CDR1 and CDR2 from the germline V gene are SGHRS and YFSETQ. The CDR3 region has the DNA TGCGCCAGCAGCTTGGGGACAGCTGGGAACACCGGGGAGCTGTTTTTT. This gives the protein CASSLGTAGNTGELFF. Using reference TRBV5-1 and TRBJ2-2 for the parts outside the CDR3, the full variable domain is KAGVTQTPRYLIKTRGQQVTLSCSPISGHRSVSWYQQTPGQGLQFLFEYFSETQRNKGNFPGRFSGRQFSNSRSEMNVSTLELGDSALYLCASSLGTAGNTGELFFGEGSRLTVL.

V usage is TRBV25-1 and J usage is TRBJ2-7, with TRBD2 as a possible D gene (6 bases). The CDR3 is 15 residues long. Germline V gene sequence: CDR1 MGHDK, CDR2 SYGVNS. Between the trimmed V and J ends, which lost 1 base and 2 bases, there was a span of 12 bases. CDR3 amino acids: CASSEFHGGPYEQYF. The CDR3 bases are TGTGCCAGCAGTGAATTTCACGGGGGACCCTACGAGCAGTACTTC.

The chain uses TRBV7-9 and TRBJ2-7; tentatively, D is TRBD1 (5 bases). CDR1 is SEHNR and CDR2 is FQNEAQ in the germline V gene (reference sequence). The CDR3 is 12 amino acids. V lost 2 bases to trimming and J lost 5 bases, with 7 bases between them. The CDR3 DNA reads TGTGCCAGCAGCTTAATAGGGGACGAGCAGTACTTC. Protein sequence: CASSLIGDEQYF.

Of note for this clone: This specimen includes other DNA sequences encoding the same CDR3. This chain connects TRBV7-2 to TRBJ1-2; D is possibly TRBD1 (5 bases). Per germline, CDR1 SGHTA and CDR2 FQGNSA. V was pared by 0 bases and J by 6 bases, with 8 bases between. The CDR3 runs to 13 residues. CDR3 sequence reads: CASSLARVDGYTF. CDR3 bases: TGTGCCAGCAGCTTAGCCAGGGTCGATGGCTACACCTTC.

This clone was counted once. The chain employs TRBV5-6 and TRBJ2-2, with 8 bases identical to TRBD1. Trimming took 5 bases from V and 4 from J; bases not matched to a gene: 7. CDR3 length equals 15 residues. Germline V gives CDR1 SGHDT, CDR2 YYEEEE. This CDR3 reads CASRKQGESTGELFF. In DNA form, the CDR3 reads TGTGCCAGCAGAAAACAGGGGGAGAGCACCGGGGAGCTGTTTTTT.

This clone was counted a few times. The chain has TRBV10-3 and TRBJ1-3, with D tentatively TRBD1 (5 bases). The CDR3 has 15 amino acids. From germline, CDR1 is ENHRY and CDR2 SYGVKD. V lost 4 bases and J lost 6, with 16 bases in between. CDR3 loop: CAISGRFGGENTIYF. In nucleotides, the CDR3 is TGTGCCATCAGTGGAAGGTTCGGGGGTGAAAACACCATATATTTT.

The V gene is TRBV7-2, the J gene TRBJ1-5, with a tentative D call TRBD1 (6 bases). V was shortened by 5 bases and J by 2 bases, with 13 bases between the two germline ends. The V gene's germline CDR1 is SGHTA and CDR2 FQGNSA. There are 15 residues in the CDR3. The CDR3 sequence is CASSPWGRGNQPQHF. CDR3 DNA sequence: TGTGCCAGCAGCCCCTGGGGGCGCGGCAATCAGCCCCAGCATTTT.

The gene calls are TRBV7-2 and TRBJ1-6, with D hard to call. The V end was cut by 1 base, the J end by 10 bases, with 11 bases between. CDR1 SGHTA and CDR2 FQGNSA come from the germline V gene. The CDR3 is 14 amino acids. CDR3: CASSLDSGNSPLHF. CDR3 DNA: TGTGCCAGCAGCTTAGACTCGGGAAACTCACCCCTCCACTTT.

V gene TRBV11-1 combines with J gene TRBJ1-3; unclear D gene. From germline, CDR1 is SGHAT and CDR2 FQDESV (reference sequence). Trimming took 6 bases from V and 0 from J, leaving 15 bases between them. The CDR3 has 16 amino acids. CDR3 sequence (DNA): TGTGCCAGCAGTGCAAATTTCTGGCCCTCTGGAAACACCATATATTTT. It encodes CASSANFWPSGNTIYF.

This clone has a single count. The V gene is TRBV18, the J gene TRBJ1-5; TRBD1 might be the D (6 bases). The germline V gene encodes CDR1 KGHSH and CDR2 LQKENI. The V gene lost 6 bases and the J gene lost 4 bases, with 19 bases spanning the gap. The CDR3 spans 16 residues. CDR3 nucleotide sequence: TGTGCCAGCTCCCCCGGACAGACCTTCGGGAATCAGCCCCAGCATTTT. Translated: CASSPGQTFGNQPQHF. Combining the CDR3 with reference TRBV18 and TRBJ1-5 gives the whole variable domain NAGVMQNPRHLVRRRGQEARLRCSPMKGHSHVYWYRQLPEEGLKFMVYLQKENIIDESGMPKERFSAEFPKEGPSILRIQQVVRGDSAAYFCASSPGQTFGNQPQHFGDGTRLSIL.

This clone was counted once. The J gene is TRBJ2-1, the V gene TRBV10-3, with TRBD2 identical over 9 bases. Trimming took 6 bases from V and 7 from J; bases not matched to a gene: 10. The CDR3 consists of 15 residues. Germline-derived CDR1 and CDR2 are ENHRY and SYGVKD. The CDR3 sequence is CAISLAGASSNEQFF. Here the CDR3 DNA reads TGTGCCATCAGCTTAGCGGGGGCCTCTTCAAATGAGCAGTTCTTC.

This clone turned up a few times. The rearrangement uses TRBV11-2 and TRBJ2-2; tentative D call: TRBD1 (6 bases). V was cut by 3 bases and J by 4 bases, with 12 bases left in between. Germline-derived CDR1 and CDR2 are SGHAT and FQNNGV. The CDR3 consists of 15 residues. As DNA, the CDR3 is TGTGCCAGCAGCTTGGAACCAGGGGCCACCGGGGAGCTGTTTTTT. Translating it yields CASSLEPGATGELFF.